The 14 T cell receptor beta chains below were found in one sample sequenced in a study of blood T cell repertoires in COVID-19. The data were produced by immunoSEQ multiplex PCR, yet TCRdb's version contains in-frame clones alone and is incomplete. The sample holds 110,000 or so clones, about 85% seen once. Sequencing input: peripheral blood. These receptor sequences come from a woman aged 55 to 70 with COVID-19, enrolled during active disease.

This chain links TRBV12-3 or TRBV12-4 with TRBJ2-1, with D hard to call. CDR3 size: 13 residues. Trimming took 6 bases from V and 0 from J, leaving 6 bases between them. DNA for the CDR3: TGTGCCAGCAGACTTAGCTCCTACAATGAGCAGTTCTTC. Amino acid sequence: CASRLSSYNEQFF.

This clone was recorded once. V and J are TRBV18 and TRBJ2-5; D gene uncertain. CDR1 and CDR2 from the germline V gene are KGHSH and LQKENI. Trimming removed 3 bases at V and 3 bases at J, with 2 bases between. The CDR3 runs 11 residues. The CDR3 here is CASSPKETQYF. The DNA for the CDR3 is TGTGCCAGCTCACCTAAAGAGACCCAGTACTTC.

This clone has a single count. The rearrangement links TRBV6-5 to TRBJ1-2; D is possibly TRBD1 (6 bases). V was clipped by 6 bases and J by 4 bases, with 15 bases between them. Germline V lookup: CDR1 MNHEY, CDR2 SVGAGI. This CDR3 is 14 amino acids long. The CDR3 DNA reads TGTGCCAGCAGGTCGGGGGGGCCGCGCTATGGCTACACCTTC. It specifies CASRSGGPRYGYTF.

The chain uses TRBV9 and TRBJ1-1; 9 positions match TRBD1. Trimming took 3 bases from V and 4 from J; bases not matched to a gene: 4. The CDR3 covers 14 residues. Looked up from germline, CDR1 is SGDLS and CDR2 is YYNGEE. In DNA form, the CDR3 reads TGTGCCAGCAGCGGAGACAGGGGGACCACTGAAGCTTTCTTT. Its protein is CASSGDRGTTEAFF.

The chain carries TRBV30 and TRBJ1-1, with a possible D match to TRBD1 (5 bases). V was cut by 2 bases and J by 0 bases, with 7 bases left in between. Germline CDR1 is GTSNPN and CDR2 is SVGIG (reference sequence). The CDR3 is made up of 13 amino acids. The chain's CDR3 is CAWSQGMNTEAFF. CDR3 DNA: TGTGCCTGGAGTCAGGGAATGAACACTGAAGCTTTCTTT.

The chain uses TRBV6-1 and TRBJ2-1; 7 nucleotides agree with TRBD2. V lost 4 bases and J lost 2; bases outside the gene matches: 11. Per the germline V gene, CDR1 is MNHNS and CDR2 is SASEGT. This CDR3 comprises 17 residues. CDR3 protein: CASSGAFDRGAYNEQFF. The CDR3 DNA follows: TGTGCCAGCAGTGGGGCCTTCGATCGGGGGGCCTACAATGAGCAGTTCTTC.

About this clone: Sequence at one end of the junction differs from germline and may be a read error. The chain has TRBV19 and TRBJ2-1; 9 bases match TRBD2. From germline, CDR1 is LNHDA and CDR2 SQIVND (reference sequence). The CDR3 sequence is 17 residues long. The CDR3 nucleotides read TGTGCCAGTATTATAGAGGGCGGGGGGGCCTTCTACAATGAGCAGTTCTTC. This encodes CASIIEGGGAFYNEQFF.

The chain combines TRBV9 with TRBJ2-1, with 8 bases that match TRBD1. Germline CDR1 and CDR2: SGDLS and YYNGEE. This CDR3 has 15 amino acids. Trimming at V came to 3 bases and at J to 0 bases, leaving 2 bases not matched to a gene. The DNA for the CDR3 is TGTGCCAGCAGCGGACAGGGGAACTCCTACAATGAGCAGTTCTTC. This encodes CASSGQGNSYNEQFF.

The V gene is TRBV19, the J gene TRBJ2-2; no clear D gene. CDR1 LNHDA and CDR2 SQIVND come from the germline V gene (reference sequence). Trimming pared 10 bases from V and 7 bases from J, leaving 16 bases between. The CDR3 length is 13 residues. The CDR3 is CATTKSRRGELFF. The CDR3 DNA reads TGTGCCACAACTAAATCGCGGCGCGGGGAGCTGTTTTTT.

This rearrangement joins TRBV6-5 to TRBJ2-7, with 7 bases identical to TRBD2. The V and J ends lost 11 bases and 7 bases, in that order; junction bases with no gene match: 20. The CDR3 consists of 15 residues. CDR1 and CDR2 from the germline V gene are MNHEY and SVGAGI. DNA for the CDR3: TGTGCCGGCCGACATCGGGGCGGGGGTCTAGGGGAGCAGTACTTC. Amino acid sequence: CAGRHRGGGLGEQYF.

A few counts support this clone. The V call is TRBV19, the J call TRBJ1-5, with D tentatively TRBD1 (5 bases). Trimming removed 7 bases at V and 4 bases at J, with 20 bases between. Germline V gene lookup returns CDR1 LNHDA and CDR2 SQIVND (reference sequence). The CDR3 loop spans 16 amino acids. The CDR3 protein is CASIGHGVTDNQPQHF. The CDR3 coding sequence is TGTGCCAGTATAGGTCATGGGGTGACAGATAATCAGCCCCAGCATTTT.

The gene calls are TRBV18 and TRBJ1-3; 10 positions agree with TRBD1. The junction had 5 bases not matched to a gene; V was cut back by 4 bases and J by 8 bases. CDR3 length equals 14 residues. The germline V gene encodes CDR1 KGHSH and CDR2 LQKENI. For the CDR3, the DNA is TGTGCCAGCTCACGGGACAGGGGCCGAGACACCATATATTTT. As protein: CASSRDRGRDTIYF.

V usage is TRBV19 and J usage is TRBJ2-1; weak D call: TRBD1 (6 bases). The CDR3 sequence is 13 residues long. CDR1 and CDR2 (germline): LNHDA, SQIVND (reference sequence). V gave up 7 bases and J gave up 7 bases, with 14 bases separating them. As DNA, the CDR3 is TGTGCCAGTAAGACAGGAGGCGGGAATGAGCAGTTCTTC. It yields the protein CASKTGGGNEQFF.

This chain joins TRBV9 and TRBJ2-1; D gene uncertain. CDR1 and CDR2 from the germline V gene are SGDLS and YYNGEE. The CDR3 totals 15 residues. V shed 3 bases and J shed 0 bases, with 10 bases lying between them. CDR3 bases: TGTGCCAGCAGCGCTATATTGAGCTCCTACAATGAGCAGTTCTTC. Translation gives CASSAILSSYNEQFF.